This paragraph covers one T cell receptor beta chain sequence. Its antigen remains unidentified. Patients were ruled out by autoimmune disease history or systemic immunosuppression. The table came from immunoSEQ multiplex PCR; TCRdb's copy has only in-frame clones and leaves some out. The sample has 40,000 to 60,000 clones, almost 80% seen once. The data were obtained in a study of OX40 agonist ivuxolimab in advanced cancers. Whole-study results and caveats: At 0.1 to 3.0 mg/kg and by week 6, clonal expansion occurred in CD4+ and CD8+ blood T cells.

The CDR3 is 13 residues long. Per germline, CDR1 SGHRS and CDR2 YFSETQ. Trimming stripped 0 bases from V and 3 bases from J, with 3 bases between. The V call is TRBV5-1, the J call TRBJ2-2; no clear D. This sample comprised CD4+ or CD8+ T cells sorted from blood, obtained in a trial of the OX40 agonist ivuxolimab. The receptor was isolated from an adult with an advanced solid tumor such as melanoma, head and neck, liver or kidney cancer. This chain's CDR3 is CASSLEHTGELFF. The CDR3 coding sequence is TGCGCCAGCAGCTTGGAGCACACCGGGGAGCTGTTTTTT.